These 30 T cell receptor beta chains originate from one sample sequenced in a study of blood T cell repertoires in COVID-19. Sequencing was performed with immunoSEQ multiplex PCR; in TCRdb, only in-frame clones are kept and a portion is missing. The repertoire holds about 440,000 clones, with around 89% as singletons. What was sequenced was peripheral blood. Source of these receptors: a woman in her fifties or sixties with COVID-19, enrolled during active disease.

A note on this clone: Other DNA sequences within the sample encode an identical CDR3. V is TRBV18 and J is TRBJ1-1; D call uncertain. Germline V gene lookup returns CDR1 KGHSH and CDR2 LQKENI. This CDR3 spans 13 amino acids. V was pared by 2 bases and J by 3 bases, with 7 bases between. CDR3 nucleotide sequence: TGTGCCAGCTCACCAGGGAGGGACACTGAAGCTTTCTTT. This sequence encodes CASSPGRDTEAFF.

The chain has TRBV13 and TRBJ2-1; D may be TRBD2 (5 bases). V lost 8 bases and J lost 8, with 16 bases in between. Germline V gene data show CDR1 as PRHDT and CDR2 as FYEKMQ (reference sequence). The CDR3 has 13 amino acids. CDR3 in amino acids: CASQRNLGDEQFF. DNA for the CDR3: TGTGCCAGCCAGCGGAACCTCGGGGATGAGCAGTTCTTC.

This clone appeared once. CDR3 coding DNA: TGCAGCGTTGCCGGACAGGGGAAAGGCTACACCTTC. Translation gives CSVAGQGKGYTF. The chain employs TRBV29-1 and TRBJ1-2, with 9 bases matching TRBD1. From germline, CDR1 is SQVTM and CDR2 ANQGSEA. The CDR3 runs to 12 residues. V shed 4 bases and J 8 bases; nucleotides not matched to a gene: 5.

V gene TRBV3-1 (or the pseudogene TRBV3-2) combines with J gene TRBJ1-5; D is possibly TRBD1 (6 bases). CDR1 and CDR2 (germline): LGHDT, YNNKEL (reference sequence). This CDR3 region has 15 residues. Trimming shortened V by 1 base and J by 4 bases, and 11 bases separated the two germline ends. CDR3 sequence (DNA): TGTGCCAGCAGCCAAGTCAACAGGGTAAATCAGCCCCAGCATTTT. It encodes CASSQVNRVNQPQHF.

V is TRBV9 and J is TRBJ2-1, with a weak D call TRBD2 (5 bases). Germline lookup yields CDR1 SGDLS and CDR2 YYNGEE. This CDR3 has 13 amino acids. The V end was cut by 5 bases, the J end by 8 bases, with 14 bases between. CDR3 nucleotides: TGTGCCAGCAGACCCGGGATAGGCGATGAGCAGTTCTTC. This sequence encodes CASRPGIGDEQFF.

The chain has TRBV6-5 and TRBJ1-2; possibly TRBD1 for D (5 bases). This CDR3 contains 11 residues. The germline gives CDR1 MNHEY, CDR2 SVGAGI. With 11 bases removed from V and 10 bases from J, the gap between germline ends came to 17 bases. The CDR3 protein is CAANRGIYYTF. DNA of the CDR3: TGTGCCGCGAATCGGGGGATTTACTACACCTTC.

This chain joins TRBV7-9 and TRBJ2-7; TRBD1 aligns across 8 bases. V lost 4 bases, J lost 2 bases, and 7 bases stayed unmatched. CDR3 length: 15 amino acids. Germline V gene data show CDR1 as SEHNR and CDR2 as FQNEAQ (reference sequence). DNA for the CDR3: TGTGCCAGCAGCTCCCACCGGGACAGGCCCTACGAGCAGTACTTC. Translated, it gives CASSSHRDRPYEQYF.

The chain has TRBV7-2 and TRBJ1-1, with TRBD1 matching over 7 bases. Germline-derived CDR1 and CDR2 are SGHTA and FQGNSA. Trimming at V came to 4 bases and at J to 10 bases, leaving 3 bases not matched to a gene. CDR3 length equals 11 residues. CDR3 sequence (DNA): TGTGCCAGCAGCTCCCACAGGGGAGCTTTCTTT. It translates to CASSSHRGAFF.

V is TRBV20-1 and J is TRBJ2-7; 9 bases map to TRBD2. Per the germline V gene, CDR1 is DFQATT and CDR2 is SNEGSKA (reference sequence). The ends lost 3 bases at V and 5 bases at J; junction bases unmatched: 8. CDR3 length: 14 amino acids. CDR3 protein: CSASRGGAVHEQYF. The CDR3 DNA follows: TGCAGTGCTAGTCGCGGGGGGGCGGTCCACGAGCAGTACTTC.

This clone was counted a single time. The rearrangement uses TRBV6-5 and TRBJ2-1; 7 positions match TRBD1. The V gene's germline CDR1 is MNHEY and CDR2 SVGAGI. J was trimmed by 6 bases and V by 8 bases; bases with no gene match: 7. This CDR3 spans 13 amino acids. CDR3 sequence (DNA): TGTGCCAGCTCGACAGGGCTCGGCAATGAGCAGTTCTTC. Amino acids: CASSTGLGNEQFF.

J is TRBJ2-2 and V is TRBV6-5; a possible D gene is TRBD2 (6 bases). Looked up from germline, CDR1 is MNHEY and CDR2 is SVGAGI. The CDR3 is 15 residues long. V lost 10 bases and J 5 bases, leaving 20 bases between the germline ends. CDR3 in DNA: TGTGCCACCGCCCTATCAGGAGGGAGAACCGGGGAGCTGTTTTTT. Translation gives CATALSGGRTGELFF.

The chain links TRBV19 to TRBJ2-7; 9 positions agree with TRBD2. The CDR3 is 20 amino acids. Trimming took 4 bases from V and 3 from J; bases not matched to a gene: 22. CDR1 is LNHDA and CDR2 is SQIVND in the germline V gene (reference sequence). CDR3 loop: CASSKTDREGPSGVYYEQYF. DNA for the CDR3: TGTGCCAGTAGTAAGACTGACAGGGAAGGGCCTAGCGGGGTCTACTACGAGCAGTACTTC.

The chain carries TRBV5-1 and TRBJ1-4; D is unclear. The CDR3 length is 15 residues. CDR1 SGHRS and CDR2 YFSETQ come from the germline V gene. V was trimmed by 2 bases and J by 3 bases, leaving 11 bases between them. CDR3 in DNA: TGCGCCAGCAGCTTAGCGGGAGTCGCTAATGAAAAACTGTTTTTT. Translation gives CASSLAGVANEKLFF.

The chain carries TRBV2 and TRBJ1-1, with 8 bases matching TRBD1. The ends lost 7 bases at V and 7 bases at J; junction bases unmatched: 5. The CDR3 loop spans 12 amino acids. Per germline, CDR1 SNHLY and CDR2 FYNNEI. The CDR3 spells CASMGQEIEAFF. CDR3 coding DNA: TGTGCCAGCATGGGACAGGAGATTGAAGCTTTCTTT.

The chain employs TRBV6-1 and TRBJ1-1, with 8 positions matching TRBD1. Germline CDR1 reads MNHNS; CDR2 reads SASEGT. The CDR3 runs to 16 residues. V was pared by 0 bases and J by 7 bases, with 10 bases of the junction left unmatched. The CDR3 is CASSEAGRGRYSEAFF. Written as DNA, the CDR3 is TGTGCCAGCAGTGAAGCCGGCAGGGGGCGTTATAGTGAAGCTTTCTTT.

This clone was seen more than once but under ten times. The chain joins TRBV6-5 to TRBJ2-7, with D maybe TRBD2 (5 bases). CDR1 and CDR2 (germline): MNHEY, SVGAGI. CDR3 length: 16 amino acids. V gave up 4 bases and J gave up 2 bases, with 18 bases separating them. CDR3 sequence reads: CASSSARGSSTYEQYF. Here the CDR3 DNA reads TGTGCCAGCAGTTCCGCCCGAGGGAGTTCTACCTACGAGCAGTACTTC.

The V and J genes are TRBV19 and TRBJ2-7; 8 bases map to TRBD2. V shed 3 bases and J 1 base; nucleotides not matched to a gene: 8. The length of the CDR3 is 16 residues. Germline V lookup: CDR1 LNHDA, CDR2 SQIVND (reference sequence). The CDR3 sequence: CASSIAGGASSYEQYF. CDR3 DNA: TGTGCCAGTAGTATCGCCGGGGGGGCATCTTCCTACGAGCAGTACTTC.

This clone was detected only once. The rearrangement links TRBV28 to TRBJ2-3; 10 bases match TRBD2. From germline, CDR1 is MDHEN and CDR2 SYDVKM. The CDR3 loop spans 15 amino acids. With 4 bases clipped from V and 6 bases from J, the junction kept 7 bases outside the gene matches. The CDR3 sequence is CASSSQRGGLDTQYF. In nucleotides, the CDR3 is TGTGCCAGCAGTTCTCAGCGGGGGGGCCTGGATACGCAGTATTTT.

The CDR3: CASTKRGPGEQYF. CDR3 nucleotide sequence: TGTGCCAGCACTAAGAGGGGGCCGGGCGAGCAGTACTTC. The V gene is TRBV6-5, the J gene TRBJ2-7, with 7 bases aligning to TRBD1. CDR3 length equals 13 residues. V gave up 7 bases and J gave up 6 bases; unmatched junction bases: 9. The V gene's germline CDR1 is MNHEY and CDR2 SVGAGI.

The chain combines TRBV14 with TRBJ1-2, with a tentative D call TRBD1 (5 bases). The CDR3 is made up of 13 amino acids. Trimming pared 4 bases from V and 0 bases from J, leaving 6 bases between. The germline V gene encodes CDR1 SGHDN and CDR2 FVKESK. As DNA, the CDR3 is TGTGCCAGCAGCCGGACAACTAACTATGGCTACACCTTC. Protein: CASSRTTNYGYTF.

The chain links TRBV28 to TRBJ2-1; 10 bases map to TRBD1. J gave up 1 base and V 10 bases, and 10 bases lay outside the gene matches. This CDR3 has 16 residues. Germline-derived CDR1 and CDR2 are MDHEN and SYDVKM. Written as DNA, the CDR3 is TGTGCCACCCGGGGGGACAGGGGAATATCCTACAATGAGCAGTTCTTC. Protein product: CATRGDRGISYNEQFF.

The rearrangement uses TRBV27 and TRBJ2-5; 8 bases are shared with TRBD2. This CDR3 spans 13 amino acids. Germline assignment: CDR1 MNHEY and CDR2 SMNVEV (reference sequence). V lost 7 bases, J lost 5 bases, and 6 bases stayed unmatched. The CDR3 is CASTAGAGETQYF. The DNA for the CDR3 is TGTGCCAGCACAGCGGGGGCGGGGGAGACCCAGTACTTC.

The chain has TRBV3-1 (or the pseudogene TRBV3-2) and TRBJ2-5, with 8 nucleotides matching TRBD1. After removal of 8 bases from V and 3 bases from J, the junction contained 2 bases not matched to a gene. Germline assignment: CDR1 LGHDT and CDR2 YNNKEL (reference sequence). This CDR3 is built from 12 residues. In DNA, the CDR3 is TGTGCCAGCGGGACAGGAGAAGAGACCCAGTACTTC. It yields the protein CASGTGEETQYF.

Written as DNA, the CDR3 is TGTGCCACGACGGGACAGGGGATTTCTGGAAACACCATATATTTT. It yields the protein CATTGQGISGNTIYF. The V gene is TRBV10-3, the J gene TRBJ1-3; 10 nucleotides align to TRBD1. The CDR3 runs 15 residues. CDR1 and CDR2 (germline): ENHRY, SYGVKD. V dropped 10 bases and J dropped 1; count of bases not matched to a gene: 7.

This clone was seen only once. Other DNA variants within this sample encode the same CDR3. The chain has TRBV11-2 and TRBJ2-1; 8 nucleotides agree with TRBD2. Trimming removed 1 base from V and 9 bases from J; junction bases left unmatched: 5. Germline CDR1 SGHAT, CDR2 FQNNGV. There are 14 residues in the CDR3. This chain's CDR3 is CASSLVGGAGEQFF. The CDR3 DNA is TGTGCCAGCAGCTTAGTCGGGGGGGCCGGTGAGCAGTTCTTC.

The chain joins TRBV13 to TRBJ2-7; D perhaps matches TRBD2 (5 bases). V gave up 6 bases and J gave up 3 bases, with 9 bases separating them. Per the germline V gene, CDR1 is PRHDT and CDR2 is FYEKMQ (reference sequence). CDR3 length: 12 amino acids. Here the CDR3 reads CASRGSGYEQYF. CDR3 in DNA: TGTGCCAGCAGGGGGAGTGGCTACGAGCAGTACTTC.

The V gene is TRBV5-4, the J gene TRBJ1-1; a weak D match, TRBD1 (6 bases). The CDR3 length is 15 residues. The V gene lost 0 bases and the J gene lost 3 bases, with 12 bases spanning the gap. Germline V gene sequence: CDR1 SGHNT, CDR2 YYREEE (reference sequence). As DNA, the CDR3 is TGTGCCAGCAGCTTGGAGGGGGGGCTGGACACTGAAGCTTTCTTT. This encodes CASSLEGGLDTEAFF.

V usage is TRBV11-2 and J usage is TRBJ2-2, with D maybe TRBD1 (6 bases). CDR1 is SGHAT, CDR2 FQNNGV, per germline. Trimming shortened V by 5 bases and J by 1 base, and 11 bases separated the two germline ends. The CDR3 has 15 amino acids. CDR3: CASSATTGNTGELFF. The CDR3 DNA is TGTGCCAGCAGCGCGACGACAGGGAACACCGGGGAGCTGTTTTTT. Full variable domain (missing parts from reference TRBV11-2 and TRBJ2-2): EAGVAQSPRYKIIEKRQSVAFWCNPISGHATLYWYQQILGQGPKLLIQFQNNGVVDDSQLPKDRFSAERLKGVDSTLKIQPAKLEDSAVYLCASSATTGNTGELFFGEGSRLTVL.

This clone was counted a few times. The chain has TRBV5-1 and TRBJ2-1, with 11 bases that match TRBD2. The CDR3 is made up of 15 amino acids. Trimming at V came to 3 bases and at J to 3 bases, leaving 2 bases not matched to a gene. From germline, CDR1 is SGHRS and CDR2 YFSETQ. Here the CDR3 DNA reads TGCGCCAGCAGCTGGGGACTAGCGGACTACAATGAGCAGTTCTTC. Its protein is CASSWGLADYNEQFF.

The DNA of the CDR3 is TGTGCCAGCAGCCCCTCCGGAGGGGACGAGCAGTACTTC. Its translation is CASSPSGGDEQYF. The chain joins TRBV6-5 to TRBJ2-7, with a tentative D call TRBD2 (6 bases). V lost 6 bases, J lost 5 bases, and 14 bases lay in between. The CDR3 is made up of 13 amino acids. Germline loops: CDR1 MNHEY, CDR2 SVGAGI.